These T cell receptor beta chains were read from a single sample in a study of T cell repertoires in cytomegalovirus infection. TCRdb independently ran MiXCR on the reads; one entry per CDR3 protein. This table has about 330,000 distinct CDR3 sequences, 9.5% appearing once. Sequenced sample: PBMCs. The receptors shown here come from a human donor in good health (CMV status not recorded). Some clones in this sample may be carry-over from other donors' samples. Both conserved end residues are part of each CDR3. The order of the fields is clone size, J gene, V gene, D gene, CDR3 DNA, CDR3 protein. The D gene is left open where the match is weak. Expanded clones are given a class, and other clones once, few, many or no size at all.

- TRBJ1-3 TRBV11-2 - TGTACCAGCAGCTTTAACGGAAACACCATATATTTT CTSSFNGNTIYF
many TRBJ2-4 TRBV10-3 TRBD1 TGTGCCATCAGTGAGGGACAGGCGGACATTCAGTACTTC CAISEGQADIQYF
many TRBJ2-2 TRBV7-2 - TGTGCCAGCAGCTTAAACGGACCGAACACCGGGGAGCTGTTTTTT CASSLNGPNTGELFF
- TRBJ1-2 TRBV20-1 - TGCAGTCGGGGCAGTCCCCAGTACAACTATGGCTACACCTTC CSRGSPQYNYGYTF
many TRBJ1-5 TRBV12-3/TRBV12-4 - TGTGCCAGCAGTCCAATACCAGGGCAGGGTGGTCAGCCCCAGCATTTT CASSPIPGQGGQPQHF
few TRBJ2-3 TRBV6-2/TRBV6-3 TRBD2 TGTGCCAGCAGGGAAGCGGGAGACCCAGATACGCAGTATTTT CASREAGDPDTQYF
few TRBJ1-4 TRBV5-5 - TGTGCCAGCAGCTTGGAAGGGGCCAATGAAAAACTGTTTTTT CASSLEGANEKLFF
many TRBJ1-3 TRBV25-1 TRBD1 TGTGCCAGCAGCCCGAGAGGGGGCACTGGAAACACCATATATTTT CASSPRGGTGNTIYF
- TRBJ2-7 TRBV7-3 - TGTGCCAGCAGCCCTCGGACCGGAAGGGTCCTACCACACGAGCAGTACTTC CASSPRTGRVLPHEQYF
many TRBJ2-1 TRBV7-2 TRBD2 TGTGCCAGCAGCTTACAGCGGGAGTGGAGTGAGCAGTTCTTC CASSLQREWSEQFF
few TRBJ1-2 TRBV7-3 - TGTGCCAGTTCGGGACTGAATAATGTGGGCTACACCTTC CASSGLNNVGYTF
many TRBJ2-1 TRBV6-2/TRBV6-3 TRBD2 TGTGCCAGCAGTTTAGGACTAGTGGGGTTCTTC CASSLGLVGFF
few TRBJ2-1 TRBV15 - TGTGCCACCAGCAGAGATCTAGGTGCGGGCTTATGGGATGAGCAGTTCTTC CATSRDLGAGLWDEQFF
once TRBJ1-5 TRBV6-2/TRBV6-3 - TGTGCCAGCAGGGGACCTGCGGGGCAGCCCCAGCATTTT CASRGPAGQPQHF
- TRBJ1-1 TRBV7-3 - TGTGCAAGAAGCTTGGACCCAGTTGTCTCTGAAGCTTTCTTT CARSLDPVVSEAFF
many TRBJ2-7 TRBV28 TRBD1 TGTGCCAGCAGTTCCCCGGGACAGGGATCCTCCTACGAGCAGTACTTC CASSSPGQGSSYEQYF
many TRBJ2-1 TRBV14 TRBD2 TGTGCCAGCAGCCTAAGGACTAGCGGGAGAAACAATGAGCAGTTCTTC CASSLRTSGRNNEQFF
many TRBJ2-7 TRBV7-2 - TGTGCCAGCAGCGGGACGGGGTCGGGGAGGGAGCAGTACTTC CASSGTGSGREQYF
many TRBJ2-7 TRBV6-2/TRBV6-3 - TGTGCCAGCAGTTCCACGACACCTTACGAGCAGTACTTC CASSSTTPYEQYF
many TRBJ1-5 TRBV12-3/TRBV12-4 - TGTGCCAGCAGCCGCGGACGTAGCAATCAGCCCCAGCATTTT CASSRGRSNQPQHF
many TRBJ1-1 TRBV7-2 - TGTGCCAGCAGCTTATCCCCAGGGCTTGAAGCTTTCTTT CASSLSPGLEAFF
- TRBJ1-2 TRBV7-2 - TGTGCCAGCAGCTTAGAAGAGTATGGCTACACCTTC CASSLEEYGYTF
many TRBJ1-4 TRBV7-2 - TGTGCCAGCAGCTTAGAATTCCCGACAGGACGTAATGAAAAACTGTTTTTT CASSLEFPTGRNEKLFF
few TRBJ2-1 TRBV7-6 TRBD2 TGTGCCAGCAGCTTATTGTCTAGCGGGGACAATGAGCAGTTCTTC CASSLLSSGDNEQFF
many TRBJ2-2 TRBV7-2 - TGTGCCAGCAGCTTAACAAAGCTGAACACCGGGGAGCTGTTTTTT CASSLTKLNTGELFF
many TRBJ2-4 TRBV7-2 TRBD2 TGTGCCAGCAAGCGGGAGGGAGGAGCCAAAAACATTCAGTACTTC CASKREGGAKNIQYF
many TRBJ1-1 TRBV19 TRBD1 TGTGCCAGTAGTATAGATCATCCCGACAGGGGGCCTACGAACACTGAAGCTTTCTTT CASSIDHPDRGPTNTEAFF
few TRBJ2-3 TRBV12-3/TRBV12-4 - TGTGCAGTTCGAAGGGGCCTTAGCACAGATACGCAGTATTTT CAVRRGLSTDTQYF
many TRBJ1-1 TRBV7-2 - TGTGCCAGCAGTTCCCCGGGGCAGAACACTGAAGCTTTCTTT CASSSPGQNTEAFF
many TRBJ2-3 TRBV7-2 - TGTGCCAGCAGCTTAGTAGGACTCCCCGGGGCAGATACGCAGTATTTT CASSLVGLPGADTQYF
few TRBJ2-3 TRBV5-4 TRBD2 TGTGCCAGCAGCTTGGCCCTGGTCGGGAGGGGCACAGATACGCAGTATTTT CASSLALVGRGTDTQYF
many TRBJ2-7 TRBV27 - TGTGCCAGCAGTTTATCGCGTATAAAAAGTCCGGCGGACGAGCAGTACTTC CASSLSRIKSPADEQYF
many TRBJ1-2 TRBV7-2 TRBD1 TGTGCCAGCAGCTTAGTGGAGGGGGCTCGGGGCTACACCTTC CASSLVEGARGYTF
- TRBJ2-2 TRBV5-4 - TGTGCCAGCAGCATCCGGGGCCCGTCGGGGGAGCTGTTTTTT CASSIRGPSGELFF
many TRBJ2-1 TRBV28 - TGTGCCAGCGGAGGGGGGCTCAGCTCCTACAATGAGCAGTTCTTC CASGGGLSSYNEQFF
few TRBJ2-1 TRBV12-3/TRBV12-4 - TGTGCCAGCAGTCTTAGCGTACAGTCCTACAATGAGCAGTTCTTC CASSLSVQSYNEQFF
few TRBJ1-5 TRBV12-5 - TGTGCTAGTGGCTACTACAATCAGCCCCAGCATTTT CASGYYNQPQHF
many TRBJ2-4 TRBV5-5 - TGTGCCAGCAGCTTGCAAGGGGCGTACATTCAGTACTTC CASSLQGAYIQYF
many TRBJ2-1 TRBV7-2 - TGTGCCAGCAGCTGGGGAGGGGGGGGTGGCAATGAGCAGTTCTTC CASSWGGGGGNEQFF
few TRBJ2-1 TRBV19 TRBD2 TGTGCCAGTAGTGTATCTAGCGGGTTCCCTTACAATGAGCAGTTCTTC CASSVSSGFPYNEQFF
- TRBJ1-5 TRBV6-5 - TGTGCCAGCAGTTCGATATATAAGAGCAATCAGCCCCAGCATTTT CASSSIYKSNQPQHF
- TRBJ1-5 TRBV12-3/TRBV12-4 - TGTGCCAGCAGACCATCGGGTAGCAATCAGCCCCAGCATTTT CASRPSGSNQPQHF
- TRBJ2-6 TRBV20-1 - TGCAGTGCTAGAGATTATCATCAGGGGCTTAGTGGGGCCAACGTCCTGACTTTC CSARDYHQGLSGANVLTF